A selection of T cell receptor beta chains follows, all from one sample in a study of blood T cell repertoires in COVID-19. Sequencing used immunoSEQ multiplex PCR; TCRdb keeps in-frame clones, though not all of them. Found here are about 150,000 clones, roughly 89% of them singletons; the top ten hold under 6%. Sequenced: peripheral blood. These receptors originate from a human donor in a cohort sampled during active COVID-19. Each CDR3 is given with its conserved first and last residue. The D gene is left open where the match is weak. Part of the rows lack a size; the others show once, few, many or a class for expanded clones.

d_gene,j_gene,v_gene,abundance,CDR3nt,CDR3aa
NA,TRBJ2-5,TRBV5-8,few,TGTGCCAGCAGCTTGAGGGGCGAGGAGACCCAGTACTTC,CASSLRGEETQYF
NA,TRBJ2-5,TRBV5-1,NA,TGCGCCAGCAGCACTGGGGGGTCCCAAGAGACCCAGTACTTC,CASSTGGSQETQYF
NA,TRBJ2-7,TRBV7-7,NA,TGTGCCAGCAGCCCCACAGAGACAGGCTCCTACGAGCAGTACTTC,CASSPTETGSYEQYF
NA,TRBJ2-7,TRBV3-1/TRBV3-2,NA,TGTGCCAGCAGCCAAGGAGGTGGTCAGATGAAGCAGTACTTC,CASSQGGGQMKQYF
NA,TRBJ2-7,TRBV5-4,NA,TGTGCCAGCAGCTTGGCAATGGGGGGTCCTTCCCACGAGCAGTACTTC,CASSLAMGGPSHEQYF
TRBD1,TRBJ1-1,TRBV19,NA,TGTGCCAGTAGTATGACAGGGCGGTATTGGAACACTGAAGCTTTCTTT,CASSMTGRYWNTEAFF
NA,TRBJ2-1,TRBV6-1,NA,TGTGCCAGCAGTGAGACAGGCTCCTACAATGAGCAGTTCTTC,CASSETGSYNEQFF
NA,TRBJ1-1,TRBV2,NA,TGTGCCAGCAGTGGGGACTTGACTGAAGCTTTCTTT,CASSGDLTEAFF
TRBD2,TRBJ2-2,TRBV6-2/TRBV6-3,NA,TGTGCCAGCAGTTACGCCGGGAGGGCCGGCGGGGAGCTGTTTTTT,CASSYAGRAGGELFF
NA,TRBJ1-4,TRBV19,NA,TGTGCCAGTAGTACCGAGGTTGCAACTAATGAAAAACTGTTTTTT,CASSTEVATNEKLFF
TRBD1,TRBJ1-5,TRBV19,NA,TGTGCCAGTAGTATCCCAGGACAGGGCTCGGGTCAGCCCCAGCATTTT,CASSIPGQGSGQPQHF
NA,TRBJ1-1,TRBV28,NA,TGTGCCAGCAGTTGGCACAGGTCAGGGGTTACGAACACTGAAGCTTTCTTT,CASSWHRSGVTNTEAFF
TRBD2,TRBJ2-7,TRBV6-5,NA,TGTGCCAGCAGGCGACTAGCGGGAGGCCACTACGAGCAGTACTTC,CASRRLAGGHYEQYF
TRBD1,TRBJ2-7,TRBV5-4,NA,TGTGCCAGCAGCAAAGACAGGGTGGGTTACGAGCAGTACTTC,CASSKDRVGYEQYF
TRBD1,TRBJ1-1,TRBV5-6,NA,TGTGCCAGCAGCCTACGGACAGGGGTGAACACTGAAGCTTTCTTT,CASSLRTGVNTEAFF
NA,TRBJ1-5,TRBV9,NA,TGTGCCAGCAGCGTAGACGGGGATTGGGATCAGCCCCAGCATTTT,CASSVDGDWDQPQHF
NA,TRBJ2-7,TRBV29-1,NA,TGCAGCGTTGTGGGCAGGGGGGTAGACGGGCAGTACTTC,CSVVGRGVDGQYF
NA,TRBJ2-7,TRBV4-3,NA,TGCGCCAGCAGCCAAGACTGGGGGCAGAGAGGCTACGAGCAGTACTTC,CASSQDWGQRGYEQYF
TRBD1,TRBJ1-2,TRBV27,NA,TGTGCCAGCAGTTTAAGAGGGGGCGCGAGATCCAACTATGGCTACACCTTC,CASSLRGGARSNYGYTF
NA,TRBJ1-5,TRBV24-1,few,TGTGCCACCAGTGACGCGGGCGCCCATCAGCCCCAGCATTTT,CATSDAGAHQPQHF
NA,TRBJ2-1,TRBV9,NA,TGTGCCAGCAGCCCACGAGGGCGGGCTAGCTCCTACAATGAGCAGTTCTTC,CASSPRGRASSYNEQFF
TRBD1,TRBJ1-2,TRBV30,few,TGTGCCTGGAGTCAGGGACAGACCGCCTTC,CAWSQGQTAF
TRBD2,TRBJ2-5,TRBV5-1,NA,TGCGCCAGCAGCAAGGGACTAGCGGGAAGGAGTCCTGAGACCCAGTACTTC,CASSKGLAGRSPETQYF
NA,TRBJ1-1,TRBV27,NA,TGTGCCAGCAGTCACCGGGACACCTTGAACACTGAAGCTTTCTTT,CASSHRDTLNTEAFF
TRBD2,TRBJ2-7,TRBV27,NA,TGTGCCAGCAGTCGGACGGGGGGCTACGAGCAGTACTTC,CASSRTGGYEQYF
NA,TRBJ1-2,TRBV27,NA,TGTGCCAGCAGTTTATCCCGGTCCCACTATGGCTACACCTTC,CASSLSRSHYGYTF
TRBD2,TRBJ2-1,TRBV7-9,NA,TGTGCCAGCAGCCCGGGACTAGCGGGCGTCAATGAGCAGTTCTTC,CASSPGLAGVNEQFF
TRBD1,TRBJ1-6,TRBV27,NA,TGTGCCAGCAGTCCGTCCCTCGGGACAGCCTCCTATAATTCACCCCTCCACTTT,CASSPSLGTASYNSPLHF
NA,TRBJ1-2,TRBV30,NA,TGTGCCTGGATAGGGGTCGCGGCAGGTGGCTACACCTTC,CAWIGVAAGGYTF
NA,TRBJ2-7,TRBV19,NA,TGTGCCAGTAGTATCGTCGGGAGCTCCTACGAGCAGTACTTC,CASSIVGSSYEQYF
NA,TRBJ2-7,TRBV29-1,once,TGCAGCGCTAGGAAAGGGGTTTCCTACGAGCAGTACTTC,CSARKGVSYEQYF
NA,TRBJ2-3,TRBV5-1,once,TGCGCCAGCAGCTGGGTGGCAGGAGGGGCAGATACGCAGTATTTT,CASSWVAGGADTQYF
TRBD1,TRBJ2-7,TRBV4-3,NA,TGCGCCAGCAGCCCCGGACAGGGGTCGTTTTACGAGCAGTACTTC,CASSPGQGSFYEQYF
NA,TRBJ1-2,TRBV24-1,NA,TGTGCCACCAGTGATTGGGCGGAGGACTATGGCTACACCTTC,CATSDWAEDYGYTF
TRBD2,TRBJ2-3,TRBV7-2,NA,TGTGCCAGCAGCTTAAGCGGGGGGAACCCAGATACGCAGTATTTT,CASSLSGGNPDTQYF
TRBD1,TRBJ2-5,TRBV5-4,once,TGTGCCAGCAGCTTGAGAGCAGGGGGCGACGAGACCCAGTACTTC,CASSLRAGGDETQYF
TRBD1,TRBJ1-1,TRBV5-1,NA,TGCGCCAGCAGCGCGGTTTTTGGACAGGGGGAGTCGGACACTGAAGCTTTCTTT,CASSAVFGQGESDTEAFF
TRBD1,TRBJ1-2,TRBV28,NA,TGTGCCAGCAGCCCCGGGACAGTTAGTTATGGCTACACCTTC,CASSPGTVSYGYTF
NA,TRBJ2-7,TRBV27,NA,TGTGCCAGCAGTTTAGGGGGCAGGGGCTACGAGCAGTACTTC,CASSLGGRGYEQYF
TRBD2,TRBJ2-1,TRBV28,NA,TGTGCCAGCAGTTTATTCGGGAGGGGGGAGCAGTTCTTC,CASSLFGRGEQFF
TRBD1,TRBJ1-2,TRBV7-8,once,TGTGCCAGCTCAAAGGGACAGGCTAACTATGGCTACACCTTC,CASSKGQANYGYTF
TRBD1,TRBJ1-1,TRBV10-3,NA,TGTGCCATCAGCGCACAGGGGATGAACACTGAAGCTTTCTTT,CAISAQGMNTEAFF
NA,TRBJ2-7,TRBV19,NA,TGTGCCAGTAGTATGGAACAGGGCTACGAGCAGTACTTC,CASSMEQGYEQYF
TRBD1,TRBJ1-2,TRBV12-3/TRBV12-4,NA,TGTGCCAGCAGTTTTGACAGGGGCTATGGCTACACCTTC,CASSFDRGYGYTF
NA,TRBJ1-5,TRBV2,NA,TGTGCCAGCAGTGAAGCACCAGGGGATCAGCCCCAGCATTTT,CASSEAPGDQPQHF
NA,TRBJ1-2,TRBV4-3,NA,TGCGCCAGCAGCCAAGAGGCAGTTGGCGGCTACACCTTC,CASSQEAVGGYTF
NA,TRBJ1-1,TRBV6-5,NA,TGTGCCAGCAAGAGTCAGGGTAACACTGAAGCTTTCTTT,CASKSQGNTEAFF
NA,TRBJ2-7,TRBV6-2/TRBV6-3,NA,TGTGCCAGCAGTTACGGGGGCACGACCTACGAGCAGTACTTC,CASSYGGTTYEQYF
TRBD2,TRBJ2-5,TRBV7-2,NA,TGTGCCAGCAGTCAAGTGGCGACTAGCGGAGAGACCCAGTACTTC,CASSQVATSGETQYF
TRBD1,TRBJ2-3,TRBV7-9,NA,TGTGCCAGCAGCCCCCAGCCGGGACAGGGGGCCAGCACAGATACGCAGTATTTT,CASSPQPGQGASTDTQYF
NA,TRBJ2-5,TRBV7-9,NA,TGTGCCAGCAGCTTTTTGTTTAGCCAAGAGACCCAGTACTTC,CASSFLFSQETQYF
TRBD1,TRBJ1-2,TRBV3-1/TRBV3-2,NA,TGTGCCAGCAGTCGACAGGGGGCCAACTATGGCTACACCTTC,CASSRQGANYGYTF
NA,TRBJ2-7,TRBV27,NA,TGTGCCAGCAGTACTAGAAACGAGCAGTACTTC,CASSTRNEQYF
NA,TRBJ1-2,TRBV19,few,TGTGCCAGTAGCCCCATGAGGGCAGGGGACCCTAACTCCTATGGCTACACCTTC,CASSPMRAGDPNSYGYTF
NA,TRBJ1-3,TRBV5-8,NA,TGTGCCAGCAGCTTTGAGGGATTCTCTGGAAACACCATATATTTT,CASSFEGFSGNTIYF
NA,TRBJ2-7,TRBV7-9,NA,TGTGCCAGCAGCGCAGGGGGCCCGGGAGGCGAGCAGTACTTC,CASSAGGPGGEQYF
TRBD2,TRBJ2-7,TRBV6-2/TRBV6-3,NA,TGTGCCAGCAGTTACGATCCTAGCGGGGGGAGCTTTTACGAGCAGTACTTC,CASSYDPSGGSFYEQYF
TRBD2,TRBJ2-1,TRBV9,NA,TGTGCCAGCAGCCTCAGCAGCCCTAGCGGAGAAAAGCAGTTCTTC,CASSLSSPSGEKQFF
TRBD2,TRBJ2-7,TRBV9,NA,TGTGCCAGCAGCGTAGCGGGGGCCGGGACTAGCGGGGTCGAGCAGTACTTC,CASSVAGAGTSGVEQYF